One and the same sample provided the 8 T cell receptor beta chains below, sequenced in a study of cytomegalovirus exposure and HLA in healthy donors. Some clones are missing from TCRdb's copy, which holds only in-frame ones; the method was immunoSEQ multiplex PCR. The repertoire consists of about 140,000 clones, with roughly four fifths occurring once and the leading ten covering 1.4% to 1.5%. The sample was PBMCs. These receptors were collected from a woman aged 25 to 45 in good health and CMV-seronegative.

The rearrangement links TRBV5-1 to TRBJ2-6, with D unresolved. Germline CDR1 SGHRS, CDR2 YFSETQ. The CDR3 runs 14 residues. The V and J ends lost 0 bases and 4 bases respectively, with 5 bases between them. The CDR3: CASSLDPGANVLTF. The CDR3 region has the DNA TGCGCCAGCAGCTTGGATCCGGGGGCCAACGTCCTGACTTTC.

The chain joins TRBV2 to TRBJ2-7, with 11 bases aligning to TRBD2. Trimming took 5 bases from V and 2 from J; bases not matched to a gene: 8. CDR1 is SNHLY, CDR2 FYNNEI, per germline. CDR3 size: 16 residues. As DNA, the CDR3 is TGTGCCAGCAGTTTTAGCGGGGGGGCCAGTACCTACGAGCAGTACTTC. Translation: CASSFSGGASTYEQYF.

The V call is TRBV4-1, the J call TRBJ1-5; 10 bases match TRBD1. The length of the CDR3 is 18 residues. The germline V gene encodes CDR1 MGHRA and CDR2 YSYEKL. After removal of 2 bases from V and 2 bases from J, the junction contained 9 bases not matched to a gene. CDR3 in DNA: TGCGCCAGCAGCCAACCGGACAGGGGGTTATTTGGCAATCAGCCCCAGCATTTT. As protein: CASSQPDRGLFGNQPQHF.

This clone was seen once. This sequence joins TRBV19 and TRBJ2-2; D perhaps matches TRBD2 (6 bases). Germline V CDR1 and CDR2: LNHDA, SQIVND (reference sequence). The CDR3 consists of 14 residues. V lost 7 bases and J 1 base, leaving 10 bases between the germline ends. The CDR3 reads CASKDYENTGELFF. The CDR3 coding sequence is TGTGCCAGTAAGGACTACGAGAACACCGGGGAGCTGTTTTTT.

The CDR3 protein is CASSLSGTGGYEQYF. The DNA of the CDR3 is TGTGCCAGCAGCCTATCCGGGACAGGGGGTTACGAGCAGTACTTC. J is TRBJ2-7 and V is TRBV7-2, with TRBD1 identical over 11 bases. The V gene's germline CDR1 is SGHTA and CDR2 FQGNSA. V dropped 5 bases and J dropped 4; count of bases not matched to a gene: 7. This CDR3 has 15 residues.

The rearrangement uses TRBV29-1 and TRBJ2-3; TRBD2 matches at 7 bases. Germline V gene data show CDR1 as SQVTM and CDR2 as ANQGSEA. CDR3 size: 13 residues. J was trimmed by 2 bases and V by 6 bases; bases with no gene match: 5. Here the CDR3 DNA reads TGCAGCGTGAGCGGGGACTACACAGATACGCAGTATTTT. As protein: CSVSGDYTDTQYF.

The chain carries TRBV15 and TRBJ1-2; D not resolved. CDR1 and CDR2 from the germline V gene are LNHNV and YYDKDF (reference sequence). Between the trimmed V and J ends, which lost 1 base and 2 bases, there was a span of 8 bases. CDR3 length: 14 amino acids. The CDR3 bases are TGTGCCACCAGCAGAGGCAGTCAAAACTATGGCTACACCTTC. Translating it yields CATSRGSQNYGYTF.

The V gene is TRBV5-5, the J gene TRBJ2-3; D unclear. CDR3 length: 13 residues. Per the germline V gene, CDR1 is SGHKS and CDR2 is YYEKEE (reference sequence). Deletions cut 4 bases from V and 6 bases from J, with 12 bases between. CDR3 sequence reads: CASSLNPTDTQYF. In DNA, the CDR3 is TGTGCCAGCAGCCTGAACCCTACGGATACGCAGTATTTT.